Each of the 4 T cell receptor beta chains below was sequenced from the same sample in a study of shared clonotypes between healthy human individuals (TCRdb year 2020). Libraries were constructed by the immunoSEQ multiplex PCR assay. The immuneACCESS repertoire file appears here via TCRdb, limited to in-frame rearrangements. These files lack a portion of the clones; in checked studies, under half of the deficit traces to unresolved V genes, and the cause of the others is not known. Present in this sample are around 1.5 million clones, 95% to 99% of which were seen just once. The top ten constitute roughly 0.42% of the sample. Input material: naive CD4+ T cells sorted from blood. The meaning of the sample's cell subset or site label: CD45RA+ positively selected. The receptors shown here come from a young man in good health.

The table lists this clone with a count of one. The chain joins TRBV10-3 to TRBJ1-1, with D unclear. V shed 3 bases and J shed 1 base, with 6 bases lying between them. The CDR3 is 13 residues long. Germline V gene lookup returns CDR1 ENHRY and CDR2 SYGVKD. The CDR3 loop is CAISDSRNTEAFF. CDR3 in DNA: TGTGCCATCAGTGATAGCAGGAACACTGAAGCTTTCTTT.

The CDR3 here is CASSSSGRYDEQYF. The CDR3 DNA reads as TGTGCCAGCAGTTCTAGCGGGAGGTATGACGAGCAGTACTTC. The J gene is TRBJ2-7, the V gene TRBV6-6; TRBD2 aligns across 11 bases. The germline gives CDR1 MNHNY, CDR2 SVGAGI (reference sequence). The CDR3 runs to 14 residues. Losses at the gene ends were 4 bases for V and 5 bases for J; bases not matched to a gene: 4.

This chain joins TRBV28 and TRBJ2-1, with 10 positions matching TRBD2. Unmatched junction bases numbered 12, after V lost 7 bases and J lost 6 bases. Germline assignment: CDR1 MDHEN and CDR2 SYDVKM. This CDR3 region has 16 residues. CDR3 loop: CASIRAGGPVINEQFF. CDR3 sequence (DNA): TGTGCCAGCATTCGAGCGGGAGGGCCGGTAATCAATGAGCAGTTCTTC.

The rearrangement links TRBV9 to TRBJ2-5; maybe TRBD2 (5 bases). V was trimmed by 3 bases and J by 5 bases, leaving 17 bases between them. CDR3 length equals 15 residues. Germline loops: CDR1 SGDLS, CDR2 YYNGEE. This CDR3 is CASSGPGSIGETQYF. In DNA, the CDR3 is TGTGCCAGCAGCGGACCGGGGAGTATCGGGGAGACCCAGTACTTC.